This TCR beta chain originates from a study of cytomegalovirus exposure and HLA in healthy donors. Across the whole study: Genetic ancestry analysis placed around four fifths of the 410 or so donors that were genotyped in the Caucasian-associated cluster. Broader study findings: Cytomegalovirus-associated status was assigned to approximately 160 TCR beta chains. The study had only CMV serostatus as immune exposure information.

Healthy individuals who donated bone marrow served as the donors. Trimming stripped 8 bases from V and 6 bases from J, with 13 bases between. Germline lookup yields CDR1 LNHDA and CDR2 SQIVND (reference sequence). The CDR3 contains 12 residues. A word on this clone: The antigen remains unidentified.

PCR was performed using 60 Vbeta and 13 Jbeta primers. Measured with immunoSEQ multiplex PCR; TCRdb has only the in-frame clones, and not every one. The sample has around 50,000 clones, about 70% seen once. The chain is built from TRBV19 and TRBJ1-1; a possible D gene is TRBD1 (6 bases). The clonotype was recovered from a man aged 30-40 years in good health and CMV-seronegative. The sample taken for sequencing was PBMCs. CDR3 residues: CASAGTLAEAFF. The CDR3 DNA reads as TGTGCCAGTGCCGGGACATTAGCTGAAGCTTTCTTT.